These T cell receptor beta chains were read from a single sample in a study of blood T cell repertoires in COVID-19. Measured with immunoSEQ multiplex PCR; TCRdb has only the in-frame clones, and not every one. The sample shows 200,000 to 300,000 clones, 90% of them seen only once. The sample comprised peripheral blood. All receptors come from a woman aged 40-49 years with acute or convalescent COVID-19. Each CDR3 is given without its conserved first and last residue. The order of the fields is CDR3 length, V gene, J gene, CDR3 protein.

length: 10; V: TRBV15; J: TRBJ1-1; CDR3: AVTGLNTEAF
length: 11; V: TRBV2; J: TRBJ2-5; CDR3: ASSGDSKETQY
length: 13; V: TRBV6-5; J: TRBJ1-5; CDR3: ASRRREDSNQPQH
length: 13; V: TRBV5-6; J: TRBJ1-3; CDR3: ASSLRGLSGNTIY
length: 15; V: TRBV9; J: TRBJ1-6; CDR3: ASSVGTGDLYNSPLH
length: 12; V: TRBV28; J: TRBJ1-1; CDR3: ASSLVRVNTEAF
length: 10; V: TRBV6-5; J: TRBJ2-3; CDR3: AIDRVTDTQY
length: 11; V: TRBV5-6; J: TRBJ1-4; CDR3: ASSPTQDRKLF
length: 13; V: TRBV6-1; J: TRBJ1-2; CDR3: ASSEEYEFFYGYT
length: 11; V: TRBV2; J: TRBJ1-5; CDR3: ASNGQGNQPQH
length: 16; V: TRBV6-1; J: TRBJ1-2; CDR3: ASSEEGGGLGYLGGYT
length: 11; V: TRBV3-1/TRBV3-2; J: TRBJ2-3; CDR3: ASSQGGTDTQY
length: 9; V: TRBV12-3/TRBV12-4; J: TRBJ1-1; CDR3: ASSSGSGAF
length: 12; V: TRBV6-5; J: TRBJ1-1; CDR3: ASRQGSLNTEAF
length: 16; V: TRBV9; J: TRBJ1-6; CDR3: ASSVEGGQGPFMAPLH
length: 9; V: TRBV30; J: TRBJ1-1; CDR3: AWVVNTEAF
length: 14; V: TRBV15; J: TRBJ1-2; CDR3: ATSRDLGGINYGYT
length: 13; V: TRBV9; J: TRBJ1-2; CDR3: ASSVDRRGLYGYT
length: 12; V: TRBV5-6; J: TRBJ1-2; CDR3: ASRAVTGTYGYT
length: 14; V: TRBV25-1; J: TRBJ2-2; CDR3: ASSDLGQGDAGELF
length: 12; V: TRBV6-6; J: TRBJ2-5; CDR3: ASRRTAIQETQY
length: 12; V: TRBV9; J: TRBJ1-5; CDR3: ASSVGAGNQPQH
length: 15; V: TRBV13; J: TRBJ2-1; CDR3: ASSLGDSTRADNEQF
length: 15; V: TRBV19; J: TRBJ1-2; CDR3: ASIPSPSTGSGYGYT
length: 14; V: TRBV6-1; J: TRBJ2-5; CDR3: ASSALTSGGEKTQY
length: 15; V: TRBV27; J: TRBJ1-1; CDR3: ASSLSVVAGLGTEAF
length: 12; V: TRBV5-1; J: TRBJ1-4; CDR3: ASTTGTGREKLF
length: 13; V: TRBV5-6; J: TRBJ1-3; CDR3: ASRSLGVSGNTIY
length: 16; V: TRBV5-1; J: TRBJ2-3; CDR3: ASSPSPGLAGLGDTQY
length: 11; V: TRBV6-5; J: TRBJ1-5; CDR3: ASTDQGFQPQH
length: 11; V: TRBV2; J: TRBJ1-1; CDR3: ASEQGARTEAF
length: 15; V: TRBV4-1; J: TRBJ1-1; CDR3: ASSQVGTGEGRTEAF
length: 15; V: TRBV11-3; J: TRBJ2-2; CDR3: ASSFSESGLNTGELF
length: 11; V: TRBV29-1; J: TRBJ1-2; CDR3: SVERGEGSGYT
length: 13; V: TRBV10-1; J: TRBJ2-2; CDR3: ASSARQGAAGELF
length: 11; V: TRBV9; J: TRBJ1-1; CDR3: ASSVALTGEAF
length: 16; V: TRBV24-1; J: TRBJ2-2; CDR3: ATSGTGDTLANTGELF
length: 13; V: TRBV2; J: TRBJ1-6; CDR3: ASSQDRPGNSPLH
length: 11; V: TRBV5-1; J: TRBJ1-2; CDR3: ASSEGVVEGYT
length: 14; V: TRBV6-2/TRBV6-3; J: TRBJ1-1; CDR3: ASSRTPAGGLTEAF
length: 10; V: TRBV27; J: TRBJ2-5; CDR3: ATGQGVETQY
length: 12; V: TRBV19; J: TRBJ1-2; CDR3: ASSTGQASFGYT
length: 13; V: TRBV24-1; J: TRBJ1-5; CDR3: ATSDQGAGGQPQH
length: 9; V: TRBV5-1; J: TRBJ2-5; CDR3: ASRTQETQY
length: 18; V: TRBV3-1/TRBV3-2; J: TRBJ1-1; CDR3: ASSQRPYFAGGSVNTEAF
length: 13; V: TRBV6-5; J: TRBJ1-6; CDR3: ASSYSSGGNSPLH
length: 13; V: TRBV6-6; J: TRBJ1-2; CDR3: ASSPNDGHSYGYT
length: 13; V: TRBV4-1; J: TRBJ1-1; CDR3: ASSHTGQGYTEAF
length: 11; V: TRBV19; J: TRBJ1-2; CDR3: ASKDSLTHGYT
length: 13; V: TRBV5-8; J: TRBJ1-1; CDR3: ASSRGQGRWTEAF
length: 15; V: TRBV5-4; J: TRBJ2-5; CDR3: ASTLNPSGGAEETQY
length: 14; V: TRBV7-2; J: TRBJ1-4; CDR3: ASSYHSDRTGEKLF
length: 14; V: TRBV5-4; J: TRBJ1-2; CDR3: ASSFGALTDNYGYT